This is a list of T cell receptor beta chains from one sample in a study of cytomegalovirus exposure and HLA in healthy donors. TCRdb's table, derived via immunoSEQ multiplex PCR, lists solely in-frame clones and lacks some. Among around 38,000 clones listed, around three fifths were seen once. The specimen sequenced was PBMCs. These receptor sequences come from a man aged 50 or older in good health and CMV-seropositive. Each CDR3 is given with its conserved first and last residue. The D gene is left open where the match is weak. Only some rows state a clone size, as once, few, many or a class for expanded clones.

j_gene,d_gene,abundance,v_gene,CDR3aa,CDR3nt
TRBJ1-2,NA,NA,TRBV9,CASSLSTGSNYGYTF,TGTGCCAGCAGCCTGTCGACAGGTTCTAACTATGGCTACACCTTC
TRBJ2-5,NA,many,TRBV11-2,CASSFLDRLQETQYF,TGTGCCAGCAGCTTCTTAGACAGGCTCCAAGAGACCCAGTACTTC
TRBJ2-3,TRBD1,once,TRBV9,CASSVFTGGADTQYF,TGTGCCAGCAGCGTATTTACAGGGGGTGCAGATACGCAGTATTTT
TRBJ1-1,NA,NA,TRBV11-2,CASSLGQTNEAFF,TGTGCCAGCAGCTTAGGACAGACAAACGAAGCTTTCTTT
TRBJ1-2,NA,NA,TRBV29-1,CSVDGQLSYGYTF,TGCAGCGTTGACGGACAGCTTTCCTATGGCTACACCTTC
TRBJ2-3,TRBD1,NA,TRBV28,CASSPDRGDTQYF,TGTGCCAGCAGCCCGGACAGGGGAGATACGCAGTATTTT
TRBJ2-1,TRBD2,NA,TRBV4-3,CASSQSPSGGADNEQFF,TGCGCCAGCAGCCAAAGCCCAAGCGGGGGGGCCGACAATGAGCAGTTCTTC
TRBJ2-1,NA,NA,TRBV25-1,CATKGDEQFF,TGTGCCACCAAGGGGGATGAGCAGTTCTTC
TRBJ2-1,TRBD2,once,TRBV18,CASSPHERGSEQFF,TGTGCCAGCTCACCCCACGAGCGGGGGAGTGAGCAGTTCTTC
TRBJ2-1,NA,NA,TRBV15,CATSRGGTGRDEQFF,TGTGCCACCAGCAGAGGAGGAACAGGGAGGGATGAGCAGTTCTTC
TRBJ1-5,NA,NA,TRBV10-1,CASSETGQRNQPQHF,TGCGCCAGCAGTGAGACCGGACAGAGAAATCAGCCCCAGCATTTT
TRBJ2-2,TRBD2,once,TRBV11-2,CASSLLLAGGRRELFF,TGTGCCAGCAGCTTATTGCTAGCGGGGGGCCGGAGGGAGCTGTTTTTT
TRBJ1-2,TRBD1,once,TRBV4-2,CASSPSRGSRQGAPYGYTF,TGTGCCAGCAGCCCCTCCAGAGGTTCGCGGCAGGGGGCGCCTTATGGCTACACCTTC
TRBJ2-1,NA,NA,TRBV19,CASSITEYNEQFF,TGTGCCAGTAGTATAACGGAGTACAATGAGCAGTTCTTC
TRBJ2-1,TRBD2,NA,TRBV4-3,CASSQEGLAGGRNEQFF,TGCGCCAGCAGCCAAGAGGGGCTAGCGGGGGGGCGGAATGAGCAGTTCTTC
TRBJ1-5,TRBD1,once,TRBV6-1,CAGWTGRNNQPQHF,TGTGCCGGGTGGACAGGTCGAAATAATCAGCCCCAGCATTTT
TRBJ2-7,TRBD1,NA,TRBV7-6,CASSLAPDRERAYEQYF,TGTGCCAGCAGCTTAGCACCGGACAGGGAAAGGGCATACGAGCAGTACTTC
TRBJ1-1,NA,NA,TRBV11-3,CASSLSTGRRGIGTEAFF,TGTGCCAGCAGCTTGTCCACGGGGCGCAGGGGCATCGGCACTGAAGCTTTCTTT
TRBJ1-2,TRBD1,NA,TRBV9,CASSVARGEWGDGYTF,TGTGCCAGCAGCGTAGCCAGGGGGGAATGGGGGGATGGCTACACCTTC
TRBJ2-7,NA,few,TRBV6-6,CASSGQIPYEQYF,TGTGCCAGCAGTGGACAGATTCCCTACGAGCAGTACTTC
TRBJ2-1,TRBD2,NA,TRBV5-1,CASSRLSGGNYNEQFF,TGCGCCAGCAGCCGCCTCAGCGGGGGAAACTACAATGAGCAGTTCTTC
TRBJ2-7,NA,few,TRBV18,CASSQRGYEQYF,TGTGCCAGCTCGCAACGGGGTTACGAGCAGTACTTC
TRBJ2-7,NA,NA,TRBV6-5,CASSSAGSSYEQYF,TGTGCCAGCAGTTCCGCAGGGTCATCCTACGAGCAGTACTTC
TRBJ2-7,NA,NA,TRBV29-1,CSVGNRESSYEQYF,TGCAGCGTGGGAAACAGGGAGAGCTCCTACGAGCAGTACTTC
TRBJ1-2,NA,few,TRBV28,CASSSTGKGNYGYTF,TGTGCCAGCAGTTCCACAGGGAAGGGGAACTATGGCTACACCTTC
TRBJ1-6,NA,NA,TRBV5-1,CASSLNLRGKNSPLHF,TGCGCCAGCAGCTTGAATTTGCGGGGGAAAAATTCACCCCTCCACTTT
TRBJ1-1,NA,few,TRBV6-5,CASSYDTQGEAFF,TGTGCCAGCAGTTACGACACCCAAGGAGAAGCTTTCTTT
TRBJ2-3,NA,NA,TRBV5-1,CASSLDYSDTQYF,TGCGCCAGCAGCTTGGACTATTCAGATACGCAGTATTTT
TRBJ2-6,NA,NA,TRBV5-6,CASSSAYGGANVLTF,TGTGCCAGCAGCTCCGCCTACGGGGGGGCCAACGTCCTGACTTTC
TRBJ2-1,TRBD1,NA,TRBV12-5,CASGVGTGDYNEQFF,TGTGCTAGTGGGGTCGGGACAGGGGACTACAATGAGCAGTTCTTC
TRBJ2-5,TRBD2,NA,TRBV11-3,CASSLGSASGGSGTQYF,TGTGCCAGCAGCTTAGGATCGGCTAGCGGGGGGTCGGGGACCCAGTACTTC
TRBJ2-1,NA,NA,TRBV21-1,CASSKEVAGGQDEQFF,TGTGCCAGCAGCAAAGAGGTGGCGGGGGGGCAAGACGAGCAGTTCTTC
TRBJ1-3,TRBD1,NA,TRBV7-2,CASRQQGVASGNTIYF,TGTGCCAGCAGACAACAGGGGGTTGCCTCTGGAAACACCATATATTTT
TRBJ1-2,NA,NA,TRBV4-1,CASSQDQGTGYTF,TGCGCCAGCAGCCAAGATCAGGGAACTGGCTACACCTTC
TRBJ1-5,NA,few,TRBV6-1,CASSGDSQRPQHF,TGTGCCAGCAGTGGTGACAGTCAGCGGCCCCAGCATTTT
TRBJ1-1,NA,NA,TRBV29-1,CSVVYWKGAEAFF,TGCAGCGTTGTTTACTGGAAAGGGGCTGAAGCTTTCTTT
TRBJ2-5,TRBD2,NA,TRBV5-4,CASTMGLAGQETQYF,TGTGCCAGCACCATGGGACTAGCGGGACAAGAGACCCAGTACTTC
TRBJ1-1,NA,NA,TRBV28,CASSSRTEAFF,TGTGCCAGCAGTTCCCGCACTGAAGCTTTCTTT
TRBJ2-3,TRBD1,NA,TRBV7-3,CASSPGQGMGTQYF,TGTGCCAGCAGCCCGGGACAGGGGATGGGTACGCAGTATTTT
TRBJ2-1,TRBD2,NA,TRBV7-3,CASSLTSGGYNEQFF,TGTGCCAGCAGCTTAACCAGCGGGGGTTACAATGAGCAGTTCTTC
TRBJ2-5,TRBD2,NA,TRBV4-2,CASSQELGGVETQYF,TGTGCCAGCAGCCAAGAACTTGGGGGGGTGGAGACCCAGTACTTC
TRBJ2-3,TRBD1,few,TRBV7-2,CASSWDRAYTQYF,TGTGCCAGCAGCTGGGACAGGGCATATACGCAGTATTTT
TRBJ2-5,TRBD2,few,TRBV9,CASSVGGGVETQYF,TGTGCCAGCAGCGTAGGGGGAGGGGTCGAGACCCAGTACTTC
TRBJ1-5,TRBD1,once,TRBV28,CASSPTGPKHF,TGTGCCAGCAGCCCGACAGGGCCCAAGCATTTT
TRBJ1-5,NA,few,TRBV7-9,CASSLGQLNQPQHF,TGTGCCAGCAGCTTAGGTCAGTTAAATCAGCCCCAGCATTTT
TRBJ2-2,TRBD2,NA,TRBV19,CASSYGTVLAGVPTGELFF,TGTGCCAGTAGTTACGGGACAGTCCTAGCGGGGGTACCGACCGGGGAGCTGTTTTTT